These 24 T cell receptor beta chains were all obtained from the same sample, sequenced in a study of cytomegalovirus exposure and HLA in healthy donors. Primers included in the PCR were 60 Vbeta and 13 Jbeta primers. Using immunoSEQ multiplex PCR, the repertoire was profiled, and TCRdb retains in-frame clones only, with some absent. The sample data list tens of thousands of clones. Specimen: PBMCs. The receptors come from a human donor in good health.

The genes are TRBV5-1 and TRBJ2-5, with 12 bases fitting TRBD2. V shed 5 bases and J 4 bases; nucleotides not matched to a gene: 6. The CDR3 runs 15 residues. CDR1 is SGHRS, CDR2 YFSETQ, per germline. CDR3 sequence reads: CASSLTSGGGETQYF. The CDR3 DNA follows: TGCGCCAGCAGTCTGACTAGCGGGGGAGGAGAGACCCAGTACTTC.

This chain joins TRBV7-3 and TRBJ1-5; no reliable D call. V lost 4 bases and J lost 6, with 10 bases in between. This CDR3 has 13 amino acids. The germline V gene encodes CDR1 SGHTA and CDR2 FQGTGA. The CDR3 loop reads CASSSQRGQPQHF. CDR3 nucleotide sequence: TGTGCCAGCAGCTCCCAACGGGGTCAGCCCCAGCATTTT.

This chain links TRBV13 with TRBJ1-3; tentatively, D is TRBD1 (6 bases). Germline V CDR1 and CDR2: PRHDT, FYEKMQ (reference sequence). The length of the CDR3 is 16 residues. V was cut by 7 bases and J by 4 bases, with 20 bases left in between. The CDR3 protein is CASTAGDTGIGNTIYF. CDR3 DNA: TGTGCCAGCACCGCGGGCGACACAGGGATCGGAAACACCATATATTTT.

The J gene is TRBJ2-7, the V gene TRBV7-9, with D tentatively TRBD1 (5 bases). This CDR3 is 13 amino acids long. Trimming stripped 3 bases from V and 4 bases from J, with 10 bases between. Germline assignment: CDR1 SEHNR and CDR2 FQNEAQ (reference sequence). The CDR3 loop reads CASSLAGLYEQYF. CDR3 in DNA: TGTGCCAGCAGCTTGGCAGGGTTGTACGAGCAGTACTTC.

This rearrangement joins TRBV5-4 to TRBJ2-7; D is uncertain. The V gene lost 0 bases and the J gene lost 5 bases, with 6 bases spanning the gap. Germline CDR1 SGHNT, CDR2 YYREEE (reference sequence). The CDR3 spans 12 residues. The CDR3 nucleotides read TGTGCCAGCAGCTTGGCTCGTCACGAGCAGTACTTC. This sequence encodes CASSLARHEQYF.

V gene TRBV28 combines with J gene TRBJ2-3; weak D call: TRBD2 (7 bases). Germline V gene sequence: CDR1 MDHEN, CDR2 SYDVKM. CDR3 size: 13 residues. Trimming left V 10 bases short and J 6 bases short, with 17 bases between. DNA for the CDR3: TGTGCCACTGCGGGGGCCCTTTCGGATACGCAGTATTTT. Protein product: CATAGALSDTQYF.

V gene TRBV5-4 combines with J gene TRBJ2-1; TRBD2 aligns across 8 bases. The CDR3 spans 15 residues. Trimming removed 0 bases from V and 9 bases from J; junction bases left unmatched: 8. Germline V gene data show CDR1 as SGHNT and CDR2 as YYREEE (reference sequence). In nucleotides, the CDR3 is TGTGCCAGCAGCTTGGCCGGACTAGCTTTGGTTGAGCAGTTCTTC. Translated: CASSLAGLALVEQFF.

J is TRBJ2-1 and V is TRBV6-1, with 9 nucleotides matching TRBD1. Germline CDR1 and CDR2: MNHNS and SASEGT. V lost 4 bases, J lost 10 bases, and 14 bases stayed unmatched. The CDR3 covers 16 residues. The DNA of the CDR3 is TGTGCCAGCAGTGTAACAGGGGGCACTATTATACGAGAGCAGTTCTTC. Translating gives CASSVTGGTIIREQFF.

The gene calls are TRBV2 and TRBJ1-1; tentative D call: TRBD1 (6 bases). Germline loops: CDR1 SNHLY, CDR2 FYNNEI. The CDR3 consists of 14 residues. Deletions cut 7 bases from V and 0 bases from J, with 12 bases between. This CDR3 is CASTVTGLNTEAFF. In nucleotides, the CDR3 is TGTGCCAGCACCGTGACAGGCTTGAACACTGAAGCTTTCTTT.

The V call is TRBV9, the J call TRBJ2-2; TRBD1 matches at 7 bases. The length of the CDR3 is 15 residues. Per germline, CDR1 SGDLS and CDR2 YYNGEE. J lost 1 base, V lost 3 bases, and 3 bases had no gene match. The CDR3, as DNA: TGTGCCAGCAGCGCGGGGACAGTGAACACCGGGGAGCTGTTTTTT. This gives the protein CASSAGTVNTGELFF.

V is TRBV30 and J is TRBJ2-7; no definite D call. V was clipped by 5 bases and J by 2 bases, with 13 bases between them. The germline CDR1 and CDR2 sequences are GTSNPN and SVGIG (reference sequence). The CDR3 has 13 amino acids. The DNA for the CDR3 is TGTGCCTGGGGTGATGCCGGTACCTACGAGCAGTACTTC. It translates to CAWGDAGTYEQYF.

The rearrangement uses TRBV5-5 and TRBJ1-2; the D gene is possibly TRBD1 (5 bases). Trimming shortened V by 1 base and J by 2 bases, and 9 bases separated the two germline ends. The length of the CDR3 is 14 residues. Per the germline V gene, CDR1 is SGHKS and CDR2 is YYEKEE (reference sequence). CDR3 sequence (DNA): TGTGCCAGCAGCTTGCTGGGACTCAACTATGGCTACACCTTC. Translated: CASSLLGLNYGYTF.

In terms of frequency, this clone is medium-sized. CDR3 residues: CASSLHETGDTEAFF. CDR3 coding DNA: TGTGCCAGCAGTTTACATGAGACAGGAGACACTGAAGCTTTCTTT. This chain links TRBV28 with TRBJ1-1, with D maybe TRBD1 (6 bases). V lost 2 bases and J 3 bases, leaving 13 bases between the germline ends. Germline V gene lookup returns CDR1 MDHEN and CDR2 SYDVKM. This CDR3 has 15 residues. Variable domain in full (rest from reference TRBV28 and TRBJ1-1): DVKVTQSSRYLVKRTGEKVFLECVQDMDHENMFWYRQDPGLGLRLIYFSYDVKMKEKGDIPEGYSVSREKKERFSLILESASTNQTSMYLCASSLHETGDTEAFFGQGTRLTVV.

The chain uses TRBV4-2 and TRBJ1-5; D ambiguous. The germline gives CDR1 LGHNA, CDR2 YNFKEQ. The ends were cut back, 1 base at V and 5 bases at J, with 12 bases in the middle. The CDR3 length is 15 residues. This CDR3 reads CASSQGSGIYQPQHF. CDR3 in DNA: TGTGCCAGCAGCCAAGGGTCGGGGATTTATCAGCCCCAGCATTTT.

The CDR3 region has the DNA TGTGCCAGCAGCCTCCGGACAGGGGGGGACACTGAAGCTTTCTTT. Protein: CASSLRTGGDTEAFF. The chain is built from TRBV11-3 and TRBJ1-1, with 10 bases lining up with TRBD1. Germline V CDR1 and CDR2: SGHNT, YENEEA. This CDR3 has 15 amino acids. After removal of 5 bases from V and 3 bases from J, the junction contained 6 bases not matched to a gene.

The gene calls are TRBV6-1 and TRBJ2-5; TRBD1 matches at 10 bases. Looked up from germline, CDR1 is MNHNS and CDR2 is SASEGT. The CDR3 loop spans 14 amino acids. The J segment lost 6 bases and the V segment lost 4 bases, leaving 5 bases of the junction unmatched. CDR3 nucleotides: TGTGCCAGCAGTGGGGGACAGGGGAGGAAGACCCAGTACTTC. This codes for CASSGGQGRKTQYF.

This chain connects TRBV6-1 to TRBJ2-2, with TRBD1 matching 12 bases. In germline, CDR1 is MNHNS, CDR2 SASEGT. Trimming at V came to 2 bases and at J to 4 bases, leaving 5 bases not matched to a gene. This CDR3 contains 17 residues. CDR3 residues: CASSEKGQGAITGELFF. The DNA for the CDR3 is TGTGCCAGCAGTGAAAAGGGACAGGGGGCGATCACCGGGGAGCTGTTTTTT.

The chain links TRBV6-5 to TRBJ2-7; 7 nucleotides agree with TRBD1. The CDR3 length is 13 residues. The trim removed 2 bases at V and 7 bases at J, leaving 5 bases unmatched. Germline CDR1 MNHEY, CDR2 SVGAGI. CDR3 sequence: CASSYDRVEEQYF. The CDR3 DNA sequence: TGTGCCAGCAGTTACGACAGGGTTGAAGAGCAGTACTTC.

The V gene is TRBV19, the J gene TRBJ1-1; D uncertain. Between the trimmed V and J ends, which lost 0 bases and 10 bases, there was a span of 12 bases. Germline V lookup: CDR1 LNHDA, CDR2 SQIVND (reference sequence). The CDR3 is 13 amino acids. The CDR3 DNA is TGTGCCAGTAGTATAGACGTGTCCAAGAGAGCTTTCTTT. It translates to CASSIDVSKRAFF.

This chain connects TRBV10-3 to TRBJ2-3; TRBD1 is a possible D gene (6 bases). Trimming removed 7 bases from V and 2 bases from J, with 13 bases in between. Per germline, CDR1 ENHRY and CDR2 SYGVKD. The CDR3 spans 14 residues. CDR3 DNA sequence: TGTGCCATCAAAAAAGGACAGTCCACAGATACGCAGTATTTT. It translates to CAIKKGQSTDTQYF.

This CDR3 reads CASSPAGSSNQPQHF. As DNA, the CDR3 is TGTGCCAGCAGCCCGGCAGGTTCAAGCAATCAGCCCCAGCATTTT. V and J are TRBV7-9 and TRBJ1-5; the D is unclear. The ends were cut back, 5 bases at V and 1 base at J, with 12 bases in the middle. Germline CDR1 is SEHNR and CDR2 is FQNEAQ (reference sequence). The CDR3 has 15 residues.

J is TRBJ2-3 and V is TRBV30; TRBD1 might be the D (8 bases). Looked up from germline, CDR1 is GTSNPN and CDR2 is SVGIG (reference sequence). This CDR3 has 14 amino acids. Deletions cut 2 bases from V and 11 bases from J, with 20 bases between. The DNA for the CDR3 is TGTGCCTGGAGTTTAAACAGGGGGGGTAATAAGCAGTATTTT. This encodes CAWSLNRGGNKQYF.

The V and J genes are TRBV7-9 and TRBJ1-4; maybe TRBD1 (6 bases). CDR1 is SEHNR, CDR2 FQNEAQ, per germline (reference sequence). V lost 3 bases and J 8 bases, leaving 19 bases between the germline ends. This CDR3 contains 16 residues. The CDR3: CASSFSVGASREKLFF. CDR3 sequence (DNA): TGTGCCAGCAGCTTTAGCGTGGGGGCCTCTAGGGAAAAACTGTTTTTT. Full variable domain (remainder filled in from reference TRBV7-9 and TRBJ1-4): DTGVSQNPRHKITKRGQNVTFRCDPISEHNRLYWYRQTLGQGPEFLTYFQNEAQLEKSRLLSDRFSAERPKGSFSTLEIQRTEQGDSAMYLCASSFSVGASREKLFFGSGTQLSVL.

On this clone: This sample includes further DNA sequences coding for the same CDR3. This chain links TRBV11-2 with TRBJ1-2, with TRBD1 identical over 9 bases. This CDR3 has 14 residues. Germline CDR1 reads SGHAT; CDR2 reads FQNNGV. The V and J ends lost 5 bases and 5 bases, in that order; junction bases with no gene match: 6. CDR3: CASSPGTGNYGYTF. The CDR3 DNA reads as TGTGCCAGCAGCCCAGGGACAGGGAATTATGGCTACACCTTC.